These 12 T cell receptor beta chains came from one sample sequenced in a study of blood T cells in healthy people across ages. A sample-barcoded 5' primer and a J-beta primer mix were used in a second PCR of about 7 to 12 cycles. TCRdb independently ran MiXCR on the 5' RACE reads; one entry per CDR3 protein. The repertoire includes 540,000 or so distinct CDR3 sequences, about 24% of them detected once, and around 10% sits in the top ten. Another study also made use of these data, one on T cells of mothers and their children.

Sequenced input: blood. These TCRs come from a boy under 18 in good health.

The chain carries TRBV18 and TRBJ1-4; no definite D call. Germline V CDR1 and CDR2: KGHSH, LQKENI. The CDR3 spans 12 residues. The V and J ends lost 8 bases and 6 bases respectively, with 10 bases between them. The CDR3 nucleotides read TGTGCCAGCCCAGACCGGGATGAAAAACTGTTTTTT. This codes for CASPDRDEKLFF.

There are a few counts of this clonotype. The chain employs TRBV27 and TRBJ2-2, with D possibly called TRBD1 or TRBD2 (7 bases each). The CDR3 runs 15 residues. In germline, CDR1 is MNHEY, CDR2 SMNVEV (reference sequence). The V end lost 4 bases, the J end lost 4 bases, and 13 bases lay between the germline ends. Here the CDR3 reads CASSSQGGFTGELFF. The CDR3 DNA reads TGTGCCAGCAGTTCGCAGGGGGGGTTCACCGGGGAGCTGTTTTTT.

The J gene is TRBJ2-1, the V gene TRBV2; D possibly corresponds to TRBD2 (5 bases). The V gene lost 8 bases and the J gene lost 7 bases, with 18 bases spanning the gap. This CDR3 has 14 residues. Germline CDR1 and CDR2: SNHLY and FYNNEI. The CDR3 reads CASLGFGRENEQFF. CDR3 coding DNA: TGTGCCAGCCTAGGCTTTGGGAGAGAGAATGAGCAGTTCTTC.

The V gene is TRBV5-4, the J gene TRBJ1-1, with a weak D call TRBD1 (6 bases). This CDR3 comprises 13 residues. V was clipped by 5 bases and J by 2 bases, with 10 bases between them. In germline, CDR1 is SGHNT, CDR2 YYREEE (reference sequence). CDR3 in amino acids: CASRPTGNTEAFF. For the CDR3, the DNA is TGTGCCAGCAGACCGACAGGAAACACTGAAGCTTTCTTT. Using reference TRBV5-4 and TRBJ1-1 for the parts outside the CDR3, the full variable domain is ETGVTQSPTHLIKTRGQQVTLRCSSQSGHNTVSWYQQALGQGPQFIFQYYREEENGRGNFPPRFSGLQFPNYSSELNVNALELDDSALYLCASRPTGNTEAFFGQGTRLTVV.

The V call is TRBV6-6, the J call TRBJ1-1; D is unclear. V was shortened by 10 bases and J by 0 bases, with 15 bases between the two germline ends. Germline-derived CDR1 and CDR2 are MNHNY and SVGAGI (reference sequence). The CDR3 is made up of 14 amino acids. The CDR3 protein is CATMPGGMNTEAFF. As DNA, the CDR3 is TGTGCCACGATGCCGGGTGGGATGAACACTGAAGCTTTCTTT.

This clonotype has only one observation. This chain links TRBV4-1 with TRBJ2-2, with a weak D call TRBD1 (6 bases). The CDR3 runs to 17 residues. Trimming shortened V by 0 bases and J by 9 bases, and 20 bases separated the two germline ends. Germline V gene sequence: CDR1 MGHRA, CDR2 YSYEKL. The chain's CDR3 is CASSQEFGRNQGRELFF. In DNA form, the CDR3 reads TGCGCCAGCAGCCAAGAATTTGGGAGAAATCAGGGGAGGGAGCTGTTTTTT.

This chain links TRBV7-2 with TRBJ2-4; no clear D. The CDR3 is 15 residues long. Trimming left V 5 bases short and J 0 bases short, with 11 bases between. Looked up from germline, CDR1 is SGHTA and CDR2 is FQGNSA. The chain's CDR3 is CASSPPSLAKNIQYF. Here the CDR3 DNA reads TGTGCCAGCAGCCCCCCCTCTCTAGCCAAAAACATTCAGTACTTC.

V is TRBV20-1 and J is TRBJ1-2, with no clear D. The CDR3 has 13 residues. V gave up 0 bases and J gave up 0 bases, with 5 bases separating them. The germline CDR1 and CDR2 sequences are DFQATT and SNEGSKA (reference sequence). CDR3 DNA sequence: TGCAGTGCTAGAGATCAGGCTAACTATGGCTACACCTTC. Amino acids: CSARDQANYGYTF.

This clonotype was seen a handful of times. This chain links TRBV6-2 or TRBV6-3 with TRBJ2-6; no definite D call. V was cut by 5 bases and J by 5 bases, with 13 bases left in between. Germline values: CDR1 MNHEY, CDR2 SVGEGT. This CDR3 spans 15 amino acids. Here the CDR3 reads CASSPTMFRANVLTF. As DNA, the CDR3 is TGTGCCAGCAGTCCGACGATGTTTCGGGCCAACGTCCTGACTTTC.

This chain connects TRBV7-9 to TRBJ2-4, with D unclear. The germline CDR1 and CDR2 sequences are SEHNR and FQNEAQ (reference sequence). V shed 5 bases and J shed 0 bases, with 14 bases lying between them. CDR3 length: 16 residues. The CDR3 sequence is CASSPRNILAKNIQYF. The CDR3 DNA sequence: TGTGCCAGCAGCCCGAGAAACATCCTAGCCAAAAACATTCAGTACTTC.

The J gene is TRBJ2-6, the V gene TRBV19; D uncertain. Trimming removed 10 bases at V and 0 bases at J, with 7 bases between. Per germline, CDR1 LNHDA and CDR2 SQIVND (reference sequence). This CDR3 comprises 13 residues. The CDR3 bases are TGTGCCACAGAGTTCTCTGGGGCCAACGTCCTGACTTTC. Translating it yields CATEFSGANVLTF.

The chain has TRBV28 and TRBJ2-7; maybe TRBD2 (6 bases). Germline V CDR1 and CDR2: MDHEN, SYDVKM. Trimming shortened V by 6 bases and J by 3 bases, and 18 bases separated the two germline ends. The CDR3 spans 15 residues. The CDR3 nucleotides read TGTGCCAGCAGCTGGGGGGTAGGGTTCAGCTACGAGCAGTACTTC. This codes for CASSWGVGFSYEQYF.